The clone carrying this T cell receptor (beta chain) was observed a handful of times. These data come from a study of cytomegalovirus exposure and HLA in healthy donors. Vbeta (60) and Jbeta (13) primers were used in the PCR. The data were produced by immunoSEQ multiplex PCR, yet TCRdb's version contains in-frame clones alone and is incomplete. The sample lists 150,000 to 200,000 clones; 60% to 80% were seen once. The CDR3 is made up of 14 amino acids. Germline-derived CDR1 and CDR2 are GTSNPN and SVGIG (reference sequence). Trimming pared 0 bases from V and 7 bases from J, leaving 16 bases between. The source is a woman between 50 and 59 years old in good health and CMV-seropositive. The chain recombines TRBV30 with TRBJ2-7; D not certain. Sequenced input: PBMCs. CDR3 protein: CAWSVSPGSKEQYF. The CDR3 nucleotides are TGTGCCTGGAGTGTAAGCCCGGGTAGTAAAGAGCAGTACTTC.